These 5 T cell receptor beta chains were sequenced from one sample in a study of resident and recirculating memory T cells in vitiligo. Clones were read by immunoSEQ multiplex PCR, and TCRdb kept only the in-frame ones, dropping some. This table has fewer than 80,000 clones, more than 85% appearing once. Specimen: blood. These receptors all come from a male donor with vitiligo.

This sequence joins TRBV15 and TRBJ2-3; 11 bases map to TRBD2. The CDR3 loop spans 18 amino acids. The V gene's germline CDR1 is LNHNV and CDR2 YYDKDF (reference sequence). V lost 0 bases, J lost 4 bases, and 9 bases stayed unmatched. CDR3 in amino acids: CATSRDQYLAGGSDTQYF. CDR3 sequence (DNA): TGTGCCACCAGCAGAGATCAATATCTAGCGGGGGGCTCAGATACGCAGTATTTT.

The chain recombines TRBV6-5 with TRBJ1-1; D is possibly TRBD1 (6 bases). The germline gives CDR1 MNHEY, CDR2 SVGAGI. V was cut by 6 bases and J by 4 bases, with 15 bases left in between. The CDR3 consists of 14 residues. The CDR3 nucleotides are TGTGCCAGCAGCCTCCCAGGGGTGGCCACTGAAGCTTTCTTT. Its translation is CASSLPGVATEAFF.

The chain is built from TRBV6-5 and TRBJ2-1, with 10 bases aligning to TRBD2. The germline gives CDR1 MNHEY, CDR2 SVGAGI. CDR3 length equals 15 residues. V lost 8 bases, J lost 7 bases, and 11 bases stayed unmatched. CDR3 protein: CASGSTGLALNEQFF. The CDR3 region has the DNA TGTGCCAGCGGGTCTACGGGACTAGCGCTTAATGAGCAGTTCTTC.

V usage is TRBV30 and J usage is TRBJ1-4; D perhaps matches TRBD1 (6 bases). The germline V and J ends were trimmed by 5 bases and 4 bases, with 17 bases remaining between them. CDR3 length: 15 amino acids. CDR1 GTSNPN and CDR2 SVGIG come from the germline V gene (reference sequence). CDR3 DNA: TGTGCCTGGGCAGGATGGGGGGGACATAATGAAAAACTGTTTTTT. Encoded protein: CAWAGWGGHNEKLFF. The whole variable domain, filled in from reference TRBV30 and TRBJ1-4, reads SQTIHQWPATLVQPVGSPLSLECTVEGTSNPNLYWYRQAAGRGLQLLFYSVGIGQISSEVPQNLSASRPQDRQFILSSKKLLLSDSGFYLCAWAGWGGHNEKLFFGSGTQLSVL.

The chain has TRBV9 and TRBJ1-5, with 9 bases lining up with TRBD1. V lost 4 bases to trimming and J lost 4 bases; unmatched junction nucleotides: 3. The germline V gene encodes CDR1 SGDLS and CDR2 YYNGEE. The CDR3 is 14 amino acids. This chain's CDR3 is CASSLGQGNQPQHF. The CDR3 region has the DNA TGTGCCAGCAGCCTAGGACAGGGGAATCAGCCCCAGCATTTT.